This is a list of T cell receptor beta chains from one sample in a study of blood T cell repertoires in COVID-19. TCRdb's copy holds only in-frame clones and misses some; the assay was immunoSEQ multiplex PCR. The sample lists roughly 150,000 clones; 89% were seen once. What was sequenced was peripheral blood. The receptors shown here come from a man aged 55-75 years with acute or convalescent COVID-19. CDR3s include the opening cysteine and the closing phenylalanine or tryptophan. D genes are given only for firm matches. Clone size is not always given. Where it is, it says once, few, many or a class for expanded clones.

CASSLIPGNTGELFF,NA,TRBJ2-2,NA,TRBV5-1
CASTDRVGTGELFF,NA,TRBJ2-2,TRBD1,TRBV3-1/TRBV3-2
CASSQSKQGNYGYTF,few,TRBJ1-2,NA,TRBV23-1
CASRPDRGGNQPQHF,NA,TRBJ1-5,TRBD1,TRBV19
CASRSGLATEAFF,NA,TRBJ1-1,NA,TRBV19
CASSYTGGLNTEAFF,once,TRBJ1-1,TRBD1,TRBV2
CASNGAGLGYNEQFF,NA,TRBJ2-1,TRBD2,TRBV6-5
CASSSTGVGDGYTF,NA,TRBJ1-2,TRBD1,TRBV6-6
CASSLSDRGRVGELFF,few,TRBJ2-2,TRBD1,TRBV7-9
CASLKRGNGYEQYF,once,TRBJ2-7,NA,TRBV6-5
CASSTLAGSGNTIYF,NA,TRBJ1-3,NA,TRBV3-1/TRBV3-2
CASSDQGQKSSYEQYF,NA,TRBJ2-7,TRBD1,TRBV10-1
CATSDFSGGASNEQFF,NA,TRBJ2-1,TRBD2,TRBV24-1
CASSLGGLAGTDTQYF,NA,TRBJ2-3,TRBD2,TRBV11-2
CASSVTGTYEQYF,NA,TRBJ2-7,NA,TRBV25-1
CASSFSGGKSYNEQFF,NA,TRBJ2-1,TRBD2,TRBV7-9
CASSRRGGPGNTIYF,NA,TRBJ1-3,NA,TRBV7-2
CASSLKNQDRVQHF,NA,TRBJ1-5,TRBD1,TRBV5-6
CASSKDRGQDTEAFF,few,TRBJ1-1,TRBD1,TRBV19
CASSRHPPSGGAHEQFF,NA,TRBJ2-1,TRBD2,TRBV3-1/TRBV3-2
CASSIQGGGTEAFF,NA,TRBJ1-1,TRBD1,TRBV6-5
CASKTSGVTRQFF,NA,TRBJ2-1,TRBD2,TRBV19
CASSLLNEAFF,once,TRBJ1-1,NA,TRBV7-9